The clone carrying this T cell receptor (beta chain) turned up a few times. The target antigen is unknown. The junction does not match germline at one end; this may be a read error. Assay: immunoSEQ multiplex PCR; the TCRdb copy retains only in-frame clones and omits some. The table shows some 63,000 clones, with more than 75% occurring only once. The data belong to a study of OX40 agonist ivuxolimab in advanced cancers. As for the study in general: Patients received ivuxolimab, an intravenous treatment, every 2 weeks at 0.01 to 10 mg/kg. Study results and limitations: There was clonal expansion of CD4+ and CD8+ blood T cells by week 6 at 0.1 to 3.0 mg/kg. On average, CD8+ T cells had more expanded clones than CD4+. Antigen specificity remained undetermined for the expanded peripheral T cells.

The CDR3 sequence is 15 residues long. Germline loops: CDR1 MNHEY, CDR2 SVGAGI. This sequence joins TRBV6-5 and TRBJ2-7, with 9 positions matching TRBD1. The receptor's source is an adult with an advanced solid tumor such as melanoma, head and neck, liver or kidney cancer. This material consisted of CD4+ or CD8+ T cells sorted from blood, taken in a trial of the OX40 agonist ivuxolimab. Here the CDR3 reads CASSPATGGSDEQYF. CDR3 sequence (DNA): TGTGCCAGCAGCCCGGCCACAGGGGGCTCCGACGAGCAGTACTTC.